Below, one T cell receptor (beta chain) is given with its context. The sample comes from a study of cytomegalovirus exposure and HLA in healthy donors. Using immunoSEQ multiplex PCR, the repertoire was profiled, and TCRdb retains in-frame clones only, with some absent. The top ten hold around 3.9% of the sample, which has about 98,000 clones, around 90% seen once. CDR1 and CDR2 (germline): KGHSH, LQKENI. V dropped 4 bases and J dropped 0 bases, with 10 bases sitting between them. This CDR3 comprises 16 residues. The chain carries TRBV18 and TRBJ2-6, with a weak D call TRBD1 (5 bases). Sequencing used PBMCs. The origin of this receptor is a woman in her twenties or thirties in good health and CMV-seronegative. This CDR3 is CASSQQGDSGANVLTF. CDR3 in DNA: TGTGCCAGCTCACAACAAGGGGACTCTGGGGCCAACGTCCTGACTTTC.